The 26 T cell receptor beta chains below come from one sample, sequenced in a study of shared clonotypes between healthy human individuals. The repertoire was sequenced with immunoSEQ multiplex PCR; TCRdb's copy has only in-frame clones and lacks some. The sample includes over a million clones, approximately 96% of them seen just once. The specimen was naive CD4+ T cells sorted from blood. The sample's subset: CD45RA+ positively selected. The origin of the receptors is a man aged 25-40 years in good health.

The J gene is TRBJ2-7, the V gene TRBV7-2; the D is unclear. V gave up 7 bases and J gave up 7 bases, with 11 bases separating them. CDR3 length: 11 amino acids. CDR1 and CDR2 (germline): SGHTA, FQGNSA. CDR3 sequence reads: CASNEIGEQYF. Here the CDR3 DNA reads TGTGCCAGCAACGAGATTGGGGAGCAGTACTTC.

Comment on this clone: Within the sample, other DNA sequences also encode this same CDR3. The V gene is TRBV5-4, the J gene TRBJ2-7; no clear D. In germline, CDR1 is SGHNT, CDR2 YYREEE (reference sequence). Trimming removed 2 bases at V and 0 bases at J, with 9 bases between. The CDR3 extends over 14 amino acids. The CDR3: CASSLDLSSYEQYF. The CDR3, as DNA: TGTGCCAGCAGCTTAGACTTAAGCTCCTACGAGCAGTACTTC. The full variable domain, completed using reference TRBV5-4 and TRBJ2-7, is ETGVTQSPTHLIKTRGQQVTLRCSSQSGHNTVSWYQQALGQGPQFIFQYYREEENGRGNFPPRFSGLQFPNYSSELNVNALELDDSALYLCASSLDLSSYEQYFGPGTRLTVT.

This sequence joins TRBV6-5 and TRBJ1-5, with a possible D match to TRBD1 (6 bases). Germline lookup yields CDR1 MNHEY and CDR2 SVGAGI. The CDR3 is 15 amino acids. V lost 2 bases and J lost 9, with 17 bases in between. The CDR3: CASSYSGRGGLPQHF. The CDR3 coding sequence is TGTGCCAGCAGTTACAGTGGCAGGGGAGGGCTGCCCCAGCATTTT.

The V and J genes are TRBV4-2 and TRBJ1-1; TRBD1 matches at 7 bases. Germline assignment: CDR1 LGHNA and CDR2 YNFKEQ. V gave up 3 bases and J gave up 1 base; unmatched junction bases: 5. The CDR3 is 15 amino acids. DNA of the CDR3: TGTGCCAGCAGCCAGACAGGGATCGGGAACACTGAAGCTTTCTTT. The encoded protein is CASSQTGIGNTEAFF.

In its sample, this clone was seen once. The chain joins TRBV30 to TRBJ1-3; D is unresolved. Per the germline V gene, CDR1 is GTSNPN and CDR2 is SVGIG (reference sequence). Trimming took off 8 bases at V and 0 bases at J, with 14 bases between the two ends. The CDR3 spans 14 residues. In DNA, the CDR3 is TGTGCCGGGATGGCAGTCGCCTCTGGAAACACCATATATTTT. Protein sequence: CAGMAVASGNTIYF.

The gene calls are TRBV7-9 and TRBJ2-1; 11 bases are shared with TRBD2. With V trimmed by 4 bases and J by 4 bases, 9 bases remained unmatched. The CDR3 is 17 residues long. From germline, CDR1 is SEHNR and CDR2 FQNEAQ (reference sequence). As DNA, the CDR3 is TGTGCCAGCAGCTCTCCTAGCGGGAGGAGAGGTTACAATGAGCAGTTCTTC. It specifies CASSSPSGRRGYNEQFF.

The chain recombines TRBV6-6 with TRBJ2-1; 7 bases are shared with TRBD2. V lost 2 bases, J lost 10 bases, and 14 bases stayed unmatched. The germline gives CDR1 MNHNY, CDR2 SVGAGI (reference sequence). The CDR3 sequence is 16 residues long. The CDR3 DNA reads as TGTGCCAGCAGTTACCCGAATCCGGGACTATCCAGGGAGCAGTTCTTC. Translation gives CASSYPNPGLSREQFF.

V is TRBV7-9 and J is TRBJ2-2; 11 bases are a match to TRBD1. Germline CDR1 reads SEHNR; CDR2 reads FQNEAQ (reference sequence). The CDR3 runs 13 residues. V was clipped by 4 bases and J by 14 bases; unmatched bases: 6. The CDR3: CASSSGQGADLFF. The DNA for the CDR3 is TGTGCCAGCAGCTCCGGACAGGGGGCTGATCTGTTTTTT.

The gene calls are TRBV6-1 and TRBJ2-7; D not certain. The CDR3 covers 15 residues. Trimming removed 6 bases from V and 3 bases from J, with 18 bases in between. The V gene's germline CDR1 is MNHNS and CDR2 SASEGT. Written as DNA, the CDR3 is TGTGCCAGCAGCGCTGGTACAGCATCCTACTACGAGCAGTACTTC. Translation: CASSAGTASYYEQYF.

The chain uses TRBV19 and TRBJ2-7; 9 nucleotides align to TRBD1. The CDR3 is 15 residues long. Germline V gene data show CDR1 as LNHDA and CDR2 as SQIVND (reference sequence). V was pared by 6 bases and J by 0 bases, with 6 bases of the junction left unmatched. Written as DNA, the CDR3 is TGTGCCAGTAGAACGGGACAGGGACTCTCCTACGAGCAGTACTTC. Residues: CASRTGQGLSYEQYF.

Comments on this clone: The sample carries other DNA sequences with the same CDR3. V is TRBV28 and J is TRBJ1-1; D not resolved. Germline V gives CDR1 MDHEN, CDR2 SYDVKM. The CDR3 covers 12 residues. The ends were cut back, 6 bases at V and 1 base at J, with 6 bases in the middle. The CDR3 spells CASSLQNTEAFF. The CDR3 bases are TGTGCCAGCAGCCTACAGAACACTGAAGCTTTCTTT.

The CDR3 bases are TGTGCCAGCAGGGTCGGGGGCCAGATTAAAAACATTCAGTACTTC. Protein sequence: CASRVGGQIKNIQYF. The chain couples TRBV2 to TRBJ2-4, with D tentatively TRBD1 or TRBD2 (6 bases each). Germline CDR1 SNHLY, CDR2 FYNNEI. The CDR3 has 15 amino acids. With 6 bases removed from V and 4 bases from J, the gap between germline ends came to 16 bases.

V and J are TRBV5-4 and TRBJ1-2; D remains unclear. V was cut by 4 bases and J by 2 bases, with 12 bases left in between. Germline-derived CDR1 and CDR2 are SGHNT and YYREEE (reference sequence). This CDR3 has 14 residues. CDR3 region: CASSPRGQNYGYTF. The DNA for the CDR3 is TGTGCCAGCAGCCCCCGAGGCCAAAACTATGGCTACACCTTC.

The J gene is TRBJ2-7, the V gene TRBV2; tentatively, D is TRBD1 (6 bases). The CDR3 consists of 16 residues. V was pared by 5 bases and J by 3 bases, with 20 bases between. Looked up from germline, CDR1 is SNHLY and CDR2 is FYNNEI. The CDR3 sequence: CASSYLPGVWDYEQYF. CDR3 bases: TGTGCCAGCAGTTACCTCCCAGGGGTATGGGACTACGAGCAGTACTTC.

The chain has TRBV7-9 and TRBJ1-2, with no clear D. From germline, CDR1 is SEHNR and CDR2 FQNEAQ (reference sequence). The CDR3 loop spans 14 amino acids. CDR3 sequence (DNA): TGTGTCTACGGGCTTCCGGGAAGCAGCTATGGCTACACCTTC. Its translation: CVYGLPGSSYGYTF.

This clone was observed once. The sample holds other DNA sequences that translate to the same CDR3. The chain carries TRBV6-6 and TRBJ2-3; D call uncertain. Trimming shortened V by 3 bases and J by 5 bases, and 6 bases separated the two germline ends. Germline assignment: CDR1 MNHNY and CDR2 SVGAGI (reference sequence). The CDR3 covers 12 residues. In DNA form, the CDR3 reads TGTGCCAGCAGTTATGAAGGAGATACGCAGTATTTT. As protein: CASSYEGDTQYF.

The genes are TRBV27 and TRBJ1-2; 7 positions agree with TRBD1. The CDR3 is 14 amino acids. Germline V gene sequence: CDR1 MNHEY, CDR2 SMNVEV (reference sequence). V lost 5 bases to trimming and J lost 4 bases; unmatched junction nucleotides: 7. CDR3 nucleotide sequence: TGTGCCAGCAGTCCTCGGACAGGTATCTATGGCTACACCTTC. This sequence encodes CASSPRTGIYGYTF.

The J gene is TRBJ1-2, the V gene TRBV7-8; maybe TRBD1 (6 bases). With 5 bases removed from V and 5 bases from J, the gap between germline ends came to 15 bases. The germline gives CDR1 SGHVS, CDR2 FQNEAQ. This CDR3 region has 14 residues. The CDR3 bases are TGTGCCAGCAGCGAAGGTCCGGGGGCTTATGGCTACACCTTC. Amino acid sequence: CASSEGPGAYGYTF. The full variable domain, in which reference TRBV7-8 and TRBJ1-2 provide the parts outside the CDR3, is GAGVSQSPRYKVAKRGQDVALRCDPISGHVSLFWYQQALGQGPEFLTYFQNEAQLDKSGLPSDRFFAERPEGSVSTLKIQRTQQEDSAVYLCASSEGPGAYGYTFGSGTRLTVV.

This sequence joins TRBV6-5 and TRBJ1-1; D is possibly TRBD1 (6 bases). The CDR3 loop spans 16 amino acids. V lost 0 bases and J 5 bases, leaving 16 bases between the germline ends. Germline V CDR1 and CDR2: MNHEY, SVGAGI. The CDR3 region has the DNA TGTGCCAGCAGTTACTCGAGTCTGGGGGCTGGAACTGAAGCTTTCTTT. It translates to CASSYSSLGAGTEAFF.

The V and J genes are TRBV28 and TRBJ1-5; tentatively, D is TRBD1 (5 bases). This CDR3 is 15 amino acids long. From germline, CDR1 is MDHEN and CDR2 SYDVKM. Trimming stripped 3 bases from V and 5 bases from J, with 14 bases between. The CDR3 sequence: CASSLGGRAHQPQHF. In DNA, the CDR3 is TGTGCCAGCAGTTTGGGCGGCAGGGCCCATCAGCCCCAGCATTTT.

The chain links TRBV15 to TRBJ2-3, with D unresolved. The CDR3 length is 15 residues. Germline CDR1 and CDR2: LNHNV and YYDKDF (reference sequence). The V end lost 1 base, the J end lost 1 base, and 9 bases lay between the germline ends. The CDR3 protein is CATSRVWGGTDTQYF. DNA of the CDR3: TGTGCCACCAGCAGAGTTTGGGGTGGCACAGATACGCAGTATTTT.

CDR3: CASGLHFGSGQFF. The CDR3 DNA reads as TGTGCTAGTGGCCTCCACTTCGGGTCTGGGCAGTTCTTC. V usage is TRBV12-5 and J usage is TRBJ2-1; D gene unclear. V was shortened by 6 bases and J by 12 bases, with 18 bases between the two germline ends. The CDR3 has 13 amino acids. Germline CDR1 reads LGHNT; CDR2 reads FRNRAP.

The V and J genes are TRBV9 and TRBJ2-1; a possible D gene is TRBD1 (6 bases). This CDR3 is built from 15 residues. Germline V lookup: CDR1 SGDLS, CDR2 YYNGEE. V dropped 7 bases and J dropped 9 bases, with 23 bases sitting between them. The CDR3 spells CASQGRGGAAGEQFF. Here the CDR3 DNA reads TGTGCCAGCCAGGGGAGAGGTGGGGCGGCGGGTGAGCAGTTCTTC.

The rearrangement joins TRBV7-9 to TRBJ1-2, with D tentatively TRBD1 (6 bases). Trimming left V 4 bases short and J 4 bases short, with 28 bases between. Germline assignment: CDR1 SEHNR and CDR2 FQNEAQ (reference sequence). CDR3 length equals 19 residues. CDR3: CASSSLPGGSGPTLYGYTF. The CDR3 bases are TGTGCCAGCAGCTCTTTGCCGGGGGGCTCGGGCCCCACACTCTATGGCTACACCTTC.

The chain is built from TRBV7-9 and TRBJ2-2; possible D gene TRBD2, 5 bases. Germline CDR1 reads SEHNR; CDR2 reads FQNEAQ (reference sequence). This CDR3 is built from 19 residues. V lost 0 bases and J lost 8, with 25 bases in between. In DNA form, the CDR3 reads TGTGCCAGCAGCTTAGCGCCCGGAGGAGGAACGGTATATATGGGGGAGCTGTTTTTT. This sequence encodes CASSLAPGGGTVYMGELFF. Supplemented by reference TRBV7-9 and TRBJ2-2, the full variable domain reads DTGVSQNPRHKITKRGQNVTFRCDPISEHNRLYWYRQTLGQGPEFLTYFQNEAQLEKSRLLSDRFSAERPKGSFSTLEIQRTEQGDSAMYLCASSLAPGGGTVYMGELFFGEGSRLTVL.

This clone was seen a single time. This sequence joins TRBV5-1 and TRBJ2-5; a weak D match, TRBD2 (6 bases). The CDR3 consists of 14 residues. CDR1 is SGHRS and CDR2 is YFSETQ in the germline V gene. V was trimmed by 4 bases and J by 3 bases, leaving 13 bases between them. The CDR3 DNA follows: TGCGCCAGCAGCCTAGCGCGGCAGAAAGAGACCCAGTACTTC. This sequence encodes CASSLARQKETQYF.